This TCR beta chain came from a study of Graves' ophthalmopathy and Graves' hyperthyroidism (dated by TCRdb to 2016 to 2019). General notes on the study: Peripheral blood samples were taken at the time of initial diagnosis, before any treatment was given. TCR beta repertoire signatures were used to distinguish Graves' ophthalmopathy from Graves' hyperthyroidism and to predict progression to ophthalmopathy. In total, 135 blood samples were TCR-sequenced: approximately 40 ophthalmopathy, some 80 hyperthyroidism and about 17 hyperthyroidism-to-ophthalmopathy patients. A discovery set of about 99 patients (approximately 45 ophthalmopathy, 60 or so stable hyperthyroidism) was enrolled to explore V-J signatures distinguishing ophthalmopathy from hyperthyroidism. For independent validation, a separate cohort was made up of some 18 hyperthyroidism patients plus 17 patients who later progressed from hyperthyroidism to ophthalmopathy. In roughly 6 hyperthyroidism patients, T-cell repertoires of thyroid tissue and blood were compared. Following sampling, methimazole starting at 30 mg daily was administered to hyperthyroidism patients, and high-dose intravenous methylprednisolone was administered to ophthalmopathy patients. For training and testing, the roughly 93 patients in the discovery cohort were randomly divided in a 7:3 ratio. On the study overall, not on this receptor specifically: No statistical method was used to set the sample size in advance, and the investigators knew which group each participant was assigned to. In validation, the model predicted ophthalmopathy progression with about 70% sensitivity and roughly 72% specificity; fewer than 15 predicted patients were CT-confirmed with GO in a median of around 6 months. The 13-signature model separated ophthalmopathy from stable hyperthyroidism with roughly 89% sensitivity and about 84% specificity in cross-validation, and 80%/75% in the test set. Most expanded thyroid clonotypes with a frequency above 0.001 also appeared in blood, which suggests that blood repertoires may reflect the immune response in the thyroid.

The germline V gene supplies CDR1 SGHAT and CDR2 FQNNGV. The CDR3 starts with the cysteine, ends with the phenylalanine, and has 16 residues. CDR3 DNA only is kept here, 48 bases in frame from base 1. TCR beta CDR3 regions were amplified from RNA transcripts for repertoire sequencing. The first round of RT-PCR was done with HTBI primers and the Qiagen OneStep RT-PCR kit, and was followed by a second round of multiplex PCR, then size selection and purification. Sequencing of the libraries was carried out on an Illumina HiSeq2000 in paired-end mode with 100 bp reads. Concerning the study's data processing: SOAPnuke was used for read processing, and reads with adapters, uncalled bases, a mean Phred below 15, or no exact constant-primer or identifier match were discarded. COPE v1.2.5 was used to merge high-quality paired reads. Each unique nucleotide sequence was treated as a clonotype, and MiTCR v1.1 was used to align the clonotypes to the IMGT TRB V, D and J references. The analysis was limited to V-J combinations with a frequency above 0.0001, which together covered approximately 99% of repertoires. For each V-J combination, a TCR clonal expansion and chaos score was defined as F50 clonal expansion divided by the chaos observed in the TCRdist matrix. Features were reduced by Welch's t-statistics and random forest to around 13 V-J combinations, which fed a naive Bayes classifier. The Morisita-Horn index was used to measure how similar the thyroid and blood repertoires were. The raw public reads went through TCRdb reprocessing: fastp at Q25, MiXCR clone calling, in-frame beta chains kept. Identical CDR3 proteins give one entry, which carries the most common genes and DNA. These V and J calls are TCRdb output, not the study's own analysis. Here the sample has roughly 420,000 distinct CDR3 sequences; over 20% occur a single time. Clones ranked in the top ten supply more than 2.5% of the sample.

Hyperthyroidism was considered stable if no progression to ophthalmopathy occurred within 18 months of follow-up. The hyperthyroidism patients were 18 to 65 years old and newly diagnosed, with a disease duration of less than 2 months. Patients were excluded if they had other autoimmune diseases, uncontrolled infections, pregnancy or lactation. Diagnosis was based on clinical symptoms, serum thyroxine, TRAb, thyroid ultrasound and orbital computed tomography. Using Ficoll-Paque density gradient centrifugation, PBMCs were isolated from 9.5 to 10 ml of fresh peripheral blood. Trizol reagent was used to extract the total RNA, and its quality was then checked on an Agilent 2100 Bioanalyzer. Note on this clonotype: Its antigen remains unidentified. Germline and junction disagree at one end, which may indicate a read error.

Here the chain combines TRBV11-2 and TRBJ2-7; the D gene is perhaps TRBD2, from 6 matching bases. The sequence came from a woman under 30 with stable Graves' hyperthyroidism. Donor details come from another sample of the same person, matched by shared clones. Sequenced sample: peripheral blood. In nucleotides, the sequence is TGTGCCAGCAGCCGGGGGTTGGGTATCGGGCTCTACGATCAGTACTTC. Its coded protein is CASSRGLGIGLYDQYF.